The entry that follows covers one T cell receptor beta chain sequence. Its antigen remains unknown. The sample is drawn from a study of cytomegalovirus exposure and HLA in healthy donors. Overall study context: The Caucasian-associated ancestry cluster held 65% to 90% of approximately 400 genotyped donors. General observations from the study: Among CMV-associated TCR beta chains, most appeared HLA-restricted in a later analysis.

CDR3 length: 14 residues. CDR1 is MGHDK, CDR2 SYGVNS, per germline. Trimming left V 6 bases short and J 5 bases short, with 16 bases between. The PCR contained 60 Vbeta and 13 Jbeta primers. Clones were sequenced by immunoSEQ multiplex PCR, and TCRdb holds only the in-frame ones, with some missing. The table records 75,000 to 90,000 clones, more than 70% of them present only once. This clonotype was obtained from a man aged 60 to 75 in good health and CMV-seronegative. The rearrangement links TRBV25-1 to TRBJ2-5, with a possible D match to TRBD1 (5 bases). Specimen: PBMCs. Here the CDR3 DNA reads TGTGCCAGCAGAACAGGCACGTGGGTGGAGACCCAGTACTTC. It codes for CASRTGTWVETQYF.